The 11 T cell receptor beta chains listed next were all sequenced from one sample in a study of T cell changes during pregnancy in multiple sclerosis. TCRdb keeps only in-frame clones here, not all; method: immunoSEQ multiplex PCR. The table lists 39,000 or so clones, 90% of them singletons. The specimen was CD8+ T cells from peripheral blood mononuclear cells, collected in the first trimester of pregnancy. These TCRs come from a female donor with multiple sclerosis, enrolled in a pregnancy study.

CDR3 DNA sequence: TGTGCCAGCAGTTTAGAGTGGAACACTGAAGCTTTCTTT. Its translation is CASSLEWNTEAFF. The chain has TRBV27 and TRBJ1-1; D ambiguous. The CDR3 covers 13 residues. Germline V gene lookup returns CDR1 MNHEY and CDR2 SMNVEV (reference sequence). The V end was cut by 2 bases, the J end by 1 base, with 5 bases between.

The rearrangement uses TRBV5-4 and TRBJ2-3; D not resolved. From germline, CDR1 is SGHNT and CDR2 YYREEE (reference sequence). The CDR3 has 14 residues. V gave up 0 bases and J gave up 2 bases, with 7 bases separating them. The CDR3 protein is CASSLVSYTDTQYF. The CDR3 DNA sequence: TGTGCCAGCAGCTTGGTTTCCTACACAGATACGCAGTATTTT.

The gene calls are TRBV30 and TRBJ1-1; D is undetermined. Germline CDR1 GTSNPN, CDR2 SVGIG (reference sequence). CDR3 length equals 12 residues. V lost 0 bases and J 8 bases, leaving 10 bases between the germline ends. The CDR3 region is CAWSVWGGEAFF. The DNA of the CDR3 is TGTGCCTGGAGTGTCTGGGGAGGAGAAGCTTTCTTT.

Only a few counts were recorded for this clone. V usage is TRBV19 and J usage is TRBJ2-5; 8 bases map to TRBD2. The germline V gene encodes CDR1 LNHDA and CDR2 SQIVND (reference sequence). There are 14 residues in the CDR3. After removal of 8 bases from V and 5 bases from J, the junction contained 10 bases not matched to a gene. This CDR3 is CASRSGGAGETQYF. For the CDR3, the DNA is TGTGCCAGTCGGTCGGGGGGGGCTGGGGAGACCCAGTACTTC. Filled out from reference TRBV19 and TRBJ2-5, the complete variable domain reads DGGITQSPKYLFRKEGQNVTLSCEQNLNHDAMYWYRQDPGQGLRLIYYSQIVNDFQKGDIAEGYSVSREKKESFPLTVTSAQKNPTAFYLCASRSGGAGETQYFGPGTRLLVL.

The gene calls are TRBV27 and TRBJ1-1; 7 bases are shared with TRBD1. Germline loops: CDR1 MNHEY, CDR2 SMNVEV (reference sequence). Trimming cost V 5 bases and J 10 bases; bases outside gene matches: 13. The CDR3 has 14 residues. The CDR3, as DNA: TGTGCCAGCAGTCCTTTACAGGGGCCGCTTGCAGCTTTCTTT. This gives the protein CASSPLQGPLAAFF.

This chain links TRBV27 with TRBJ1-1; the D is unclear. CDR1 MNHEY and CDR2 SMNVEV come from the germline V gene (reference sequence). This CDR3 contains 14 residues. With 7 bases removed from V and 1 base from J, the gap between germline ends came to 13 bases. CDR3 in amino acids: CASTRTAANTEAFF. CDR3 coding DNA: TGTGCCAGCACTAGAACCGCGGCGAACACTGAAGCTTTCTTT.

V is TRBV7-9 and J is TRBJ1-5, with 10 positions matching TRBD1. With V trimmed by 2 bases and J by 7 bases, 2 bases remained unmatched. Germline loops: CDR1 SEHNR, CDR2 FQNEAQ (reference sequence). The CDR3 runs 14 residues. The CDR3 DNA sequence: TGTGCCAGCAGCTTACCGGGACAGGGGCAGCCCCAGCATTTT. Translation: CASSLPGQGQPQHF.

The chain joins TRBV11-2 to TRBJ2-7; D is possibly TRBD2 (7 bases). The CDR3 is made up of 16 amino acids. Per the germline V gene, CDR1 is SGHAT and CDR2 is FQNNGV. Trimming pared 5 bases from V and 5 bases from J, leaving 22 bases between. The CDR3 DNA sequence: TGTGCCAGCAGCCAAGGGGCGGGGGACACCCCCCACGAGCAGTACTTC. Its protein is CASSQGAGDTPHEQYF.

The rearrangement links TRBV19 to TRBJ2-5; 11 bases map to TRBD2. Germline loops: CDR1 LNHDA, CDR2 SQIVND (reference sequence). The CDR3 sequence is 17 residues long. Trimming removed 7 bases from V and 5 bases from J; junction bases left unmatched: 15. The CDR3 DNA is TGTGCCAGTACCCCCGGGACTAGCGGAAACCAGGGGGAGACCCAGTACTTC. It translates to CASTPGTSGNQGETQYF.

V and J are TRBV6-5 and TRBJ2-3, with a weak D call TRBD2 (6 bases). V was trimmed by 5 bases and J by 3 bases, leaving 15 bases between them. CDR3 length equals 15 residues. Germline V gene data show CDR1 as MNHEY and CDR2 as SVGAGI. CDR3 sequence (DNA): TGTGCCAGCAGTGCCGGGACTGGAGAAACAGATACGCAGTATTTT. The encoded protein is CASSAGTGETDTQYF.

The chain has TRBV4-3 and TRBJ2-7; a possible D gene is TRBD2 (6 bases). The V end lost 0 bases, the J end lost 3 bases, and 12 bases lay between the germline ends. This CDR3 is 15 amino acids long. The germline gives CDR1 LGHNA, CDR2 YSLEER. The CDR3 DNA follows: TGCGCCAGCAGCCAAGAATGGCTAGCGCTCTACGAGCAGTACTTC. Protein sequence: CASSQEWLALYEQYF.